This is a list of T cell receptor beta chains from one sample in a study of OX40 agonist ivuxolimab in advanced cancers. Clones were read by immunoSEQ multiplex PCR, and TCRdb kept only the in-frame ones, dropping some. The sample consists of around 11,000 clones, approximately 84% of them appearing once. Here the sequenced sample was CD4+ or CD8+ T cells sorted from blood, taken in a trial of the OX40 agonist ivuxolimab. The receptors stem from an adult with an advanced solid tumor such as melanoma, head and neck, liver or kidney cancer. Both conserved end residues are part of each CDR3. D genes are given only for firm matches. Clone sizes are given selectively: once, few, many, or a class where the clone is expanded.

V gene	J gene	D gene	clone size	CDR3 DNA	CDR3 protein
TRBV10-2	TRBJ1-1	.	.	TGCGCCAGCAGTGAAGCGGGGGGAGTCGAAGCTTTCTTT	CASSEAGGVEAFF
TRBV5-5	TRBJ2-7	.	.	TGTGCCAGCAGCCAAGAGGACCAGGGGAGTCCCTACGAGCAGTACTTC	CASSQEDQGSPYEQYF
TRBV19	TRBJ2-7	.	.	TGTGCCAGTAGTCCCGACTCTGGGATCGAGCAGTACTTC	CASSPDSGIEQYF
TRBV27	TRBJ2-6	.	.	TGTGCCAGCAGTTCCCCAGTGAGCTCTGGGGCCAACGTCCTGACTTTC	CASSSPVSSGANVLTF
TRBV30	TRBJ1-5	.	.	TGTGCCTGGAGTCCCCAGGGTTTTCAGCCCCAGCATTTT	CAWSPQGFQPQHF
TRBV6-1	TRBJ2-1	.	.	TGTGCCAGCAGTGAACCACTAGCCTACAATGAGCAGTTCTTC	CASSEPLAYNEQFF
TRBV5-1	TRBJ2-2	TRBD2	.	TGCGCCAGCAGCTTCCTCGGGACTACCTATCCCGGGGAGCTGTTTTTT	CASSFLGTTYPGELFF
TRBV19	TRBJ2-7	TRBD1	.	TGTGCCAGTAGTCCGGGACAGGGAACATTGGAGCAGTACTTC	CASSPGQGTLEQYF
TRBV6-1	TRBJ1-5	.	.	TGTGCCAGCAGTGAAGTCAGGGGCAACAATCAGCCCCAGCATTTT	CASSEVRGNNQPQHF
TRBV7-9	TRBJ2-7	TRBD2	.	TGTGCCAGCAGCCGGCTAGCGGAAAACTACGAGCAGTACTTC	CASSRLAENYEQYF
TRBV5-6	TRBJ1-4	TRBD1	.	TGTGCCAGCAGCCCGCTGGGACAGGGGGAAAATAATGAAAAACTGTTTTTT	CASSPLGQGENNEKLFF
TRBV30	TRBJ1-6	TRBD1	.	TGTGCCTGGAGTGATCCGGGACAGGGGGGCAAGTATAATTCACCCCTCCACTTT	CAWSDPGQGGKYNSPLHF
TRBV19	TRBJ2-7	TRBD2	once	TGTGCCACCCGGGGGGTCTCCTACGAGCAGTACTTC	CATRGVSYEQYF
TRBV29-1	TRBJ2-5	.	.	TGCAGCGCCCGGGTGGTTTCCGAGGGAGAGACCCAGTACTTC	CSARVVSEGETQYF
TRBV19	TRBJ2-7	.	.	TGTGCCAGTAGTATACGGATCAGCTCCTACGAGCAGTACTTC	CASSIRISSYEQYF
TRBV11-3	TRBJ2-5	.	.	TGTGCCAGCAGCCCGCTCCGAGAGACCCAGTACTTC	CASSPLRETQYF
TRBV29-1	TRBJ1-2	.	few	TGCAGCGTTGAAGGCAGCCCTAACTATGGCTACACCTTC	CSVEGSPNYGYTF
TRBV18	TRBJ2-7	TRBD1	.	TGTGCCAGCTCACCCGGACAGGGCGACTACGAGCAGTACTTC	CASSPGQGDYEQYF
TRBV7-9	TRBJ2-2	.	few	TGTGCCAGCAGCCCCAGTTCAGGCACCGGGGAGCTGTTTTTT	CASSPSSGTGELFF
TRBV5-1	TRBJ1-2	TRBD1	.	TGCGCCAGCAGCTTCGACAGGGTTGATAACTATGGCTACACCTTC	CASSFDRVDNYGYTF
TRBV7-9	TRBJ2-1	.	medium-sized	TGTGCCAGCAGCCGCAATGAGCAGTTCTTC	CASSRNEQFF
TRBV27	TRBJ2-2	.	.	TGTGCCAGCAGCCAAGGGGGCACCGGGGAGCTGTTTTTT	CASSQGGTGELFF
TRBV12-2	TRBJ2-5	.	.	TGTGCAAGTCGCTTCTACAGGGCGTACCAAGAGACCCAGTACTTC	CASRFYRAYQETQYF
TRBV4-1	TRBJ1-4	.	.	TGCGCCAGCAGCCAAGTAGGGGGGGCAAGCAGCCTTTTACCTCTAAATGAAAAACTGTTTTTT	CASSQVGGASSLLPLNEKLFF
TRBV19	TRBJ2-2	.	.	TGTGCCAGTAGTATAGGGACGGGACTTCGTGAGGAGCTGTTTTTT	CASSIGTGLREELFF
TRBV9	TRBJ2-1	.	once	TGTGCCAGCAGCGTAGCCGGGGAGGTCCCCTACAATGAGCAGTTCTTC	CASSVAGEVPYNEQFF
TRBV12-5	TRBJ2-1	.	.	TGTGCTAGTGAGCGGACGGGTGAGCAGTTCTTC	CASERTGEQFF
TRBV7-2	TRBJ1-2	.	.	TGTGCCAGCAGCTTAGTTCCTTCTAACTATGGCTACACCTTC	CASSLVPSNYGYTF
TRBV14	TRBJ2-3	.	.	TGTGCCAGCAGCCAATCCGGGTTTAGTACGCAGTATTTT	CASSQSGFSTQYF
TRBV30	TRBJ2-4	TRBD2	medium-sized	TGTGCCTGGGCTCCCGGACTAGCGGGATCAACCAAAAACATTCAGTACTTC	CAWAPGLAGSTKNIQYF
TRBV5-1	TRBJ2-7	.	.	TGCGCCAGCAGGACGGGACACGAGCAGTACTTC	CASRTGHEQYF
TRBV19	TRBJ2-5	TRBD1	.	TGTGCCAGTAGTCCACTGACAGGGGGCGCAGAGACCCAGTACTTC	CASSPLTGGAETQYF
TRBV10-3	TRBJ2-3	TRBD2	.	TGTGCCATCAGCGATGGCCTAGCGGGGTATACAGATACGCAGTATTTT	CAISDGLAGYTDTQYF
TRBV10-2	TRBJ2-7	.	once	TGCGCCAGCAGTGAGTTTCGGGGGCAGGGGGGAGACGAGCAGTACTTC	CASSEFRGQGGDEQYF
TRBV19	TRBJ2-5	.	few	TGTGCCAGTAGTATAGGAGGGGGGACCCAAGAGACCCAGTACTTC	CASSIGGGTQETQYF
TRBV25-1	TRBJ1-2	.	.	TGTGCCAGCAGTGATGGGGGAATTGATGGCTACACCTTC	CASSDGGIDGYTF
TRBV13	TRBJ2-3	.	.	TGTGCCAGCAGCTTAGTATATAAGGCAGATACGCAGTATTTT	CASSLVYKADTQYF
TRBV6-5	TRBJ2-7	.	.	TGTGCCAGCAGTTATGAGGTCCAGGACGAGCAGTACTTC	CASSYEVQDEQYF
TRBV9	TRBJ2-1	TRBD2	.	TGTGCCAGCAGCACAAGCGGGAGAGGTAACAATGAGCAGTTCTTC	CASSTSGRGNNEQFF
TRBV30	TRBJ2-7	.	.	TGTGCCTGGAGTGTAGTGGGGGGGGCCTTCTACGAGCAGTACTTC	CAWSVVGGAFYEQYF
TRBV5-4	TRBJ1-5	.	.	TGTGCCAGCAGCCGAGGGACATCCGGGCAGCCCCAGCATTTT	CASSRGTSGQPQHF
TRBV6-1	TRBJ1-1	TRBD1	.	TGTGCCAGCAGTGAATCCTTGACAGGGGTTAACGAGAACACTGAAGCTTTCTTT	CASSESLTGVNENTEAFF
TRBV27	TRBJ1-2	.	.	TGTGCCAGCAGTTTTGGGCCTTACTATGGCTACACCTTC	CASSFGPYYGYTF
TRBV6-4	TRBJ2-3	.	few	TGTGCCAGCAGTACAAGCGGGAAAGGGGGAGATACGCAGTATTTT	CASSTSGKGGDTQYF
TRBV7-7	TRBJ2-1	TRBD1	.	TGTGCTAGCAGCTTAGCCCCGCCGGGACAGGGTTTCGCTGAGCAGTTCTTC	CASSLAPPGQGFAEQFF
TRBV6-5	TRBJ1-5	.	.	TGTGCCAGCAGTTTAGCAGGCATCAATCAGCCCCAGCATTTT	CASSLAGINQPQHF
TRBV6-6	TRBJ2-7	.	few	TGTGCGGCAGGGGCCTACGAGCAGTACTTC	CAAGAYEQYF
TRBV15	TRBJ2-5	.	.	TGTGCCACCAGCAGAGGGGGGATGGAGACCCAGTACTTC	CATSRGGMETQYF
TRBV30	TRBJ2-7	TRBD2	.	TGTGCCTGGAGTGTAAGGGGACTAGCGGGATTCTACGAGCAGTACTTC	CAWSVRGLAGFYEQYF
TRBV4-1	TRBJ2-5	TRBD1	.	TGCGCCAGCAGCCCTGACAGGGGGTACCAAGAGACCCAGTACTTC	CASSPDRGYQETQYF
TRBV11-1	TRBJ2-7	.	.	TGTGCCAGCAGCCCAGTGACGGGGTCTATCTACGAGCAGTACTTC	CASSPVTGSIYEQYF
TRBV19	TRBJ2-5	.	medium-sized	TGTGCCAGTAGTATAGGAGGGACTTGGGAAGAGACCCAGTACTTC	CASSIGGTWEETQYF
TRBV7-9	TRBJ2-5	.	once	TGTGCCAGCAGCTTAGATATTAGTTTAGAGACCCAGTACTTC	CASSLDISLETQYF
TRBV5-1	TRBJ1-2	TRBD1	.	TGCGCCAGCAGCTTGTCGGGACAGTTAAACGATGGCTACACCTTC	CASSLSGQLNDGYTF
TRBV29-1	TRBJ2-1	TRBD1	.	TGCAGCGTCCCGGGACAGGGATACAATGAGCAGTTCTTC	CSVPGQGYNEQFF
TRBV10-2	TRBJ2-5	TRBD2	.	TGCGCCAGCAAGGCTAGCGGGAGCGGGGAGACCCAGTACTTC	CASKASGSGETQYF
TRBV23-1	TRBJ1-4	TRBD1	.	TGCGCCAGCAGTCAATCGATTTGGAACAGGGGGCGTGCTACTAATGAAAAACTGTTTTTT	CASSQSIWNRGRATNEKLFF